One sample yielded the 25 T cell receptor beta chains listed below, sequenced in a study of shared clonotypes between healthy human individuals. CD45RO-negative, CCR7-selected cells formed the naive CD8 fraction, which excluded terminally differentiated effector memory CD45RA+ cells. Sequencing used immunoSEQ multiplex PCR; TCRdb keeps in-frame clones, though not all of them. The sample contains more than 2 million clones, 90% to 95% of which appear only once. The specimen was naive CD8+ T cells from PBMCs. The receptors come from a man aged 18 to 30 in good health. Some clones in this sample may be carry-over from other donors' samples.

This sequence joins TRBV5-4 and TRBJ2-7; 13 bases fit TRBD2. The CDR3 covers 16 residues. V shed 0 bases and J 2 bases; nucleotides not matched to a gene: 2. In germline, CDR1 is SGHNT, CDR2 YYREEE (reference sequence). The CDR3 DNA sequence: TGTGCCAGCAGCTTGGTTGGACTAGCGGGAGCCTACGAGCAGTACTTC. This codes for CASSLVGLAGAYEQYF.

V usage is TRBV14 and J usage is TRBJ2-7; 10 bases fit TRBD2. This CDR3 has 16 amino acids. Germline V gene sequence: CDR1 SGHDN, CDR2 FVKESK. The junction had 12 bases not matched to a gene; V was cut back by 4 bases and J by 6 bases. The CDR3 here is CASSPNRLAGVGEQYF. In nucleotides, the CDR3 is TGTGCCAGCAGCCCGAACAGGCTAGCGGGAGTTGGCGAGCAGTACTTC.

This sequence joins TRBV27 and TRBJ2-7, with TRBD2 matching over 7 bases. This CDR3 spans 15 amino acids. Germline V CDR1 and CDR2: MNHEY, SMNVEV (reference sequence). V lost 0 bases and J lost 2; bases outside the gene matches: 4. The CDR3 coding sequence is TGTGCCAGCAGTTTATCACCGGGAGGAACCTACGAGCAGTACTTC. Translating gives CASSLSPGGTYEQYF.

The chain recombines TRBV5-4 with TRBJ2-6; 9 bases match TRBD1. J gave up 0 bases and V 5 bases, and 6 bases lay outside the gene matches. Germline V lookup: CDR1 SGHNT, CDR2 YYREEE (reference sequence). The CDR3 length is 17 residues. In nucleotides, the CDR3 is TGTGCCAGCAGGCCCGGGACAGGGCCCTCTGGGGCCAACGTCCTGACTTTC. Translation: CASRPGTGPSGANVLTF.

This sequence joins TRBV9 and TRBJ2-5; TRBD1 agrees at 7 bases. J gave up 1 base and V 4 bases, and 7 bases lay outside the gene matches. Per the germline V gene, CDR1 is SGDLS and CDR2 is YYNGEE. The CDR3 loop spans 15 amino acids. CDR3 nucleotide sequence: TGTGCCAGCAGCCGATGGGACAGCACCCAAGAGACCCAGTACTTC. It translates to CASSRWDSTQETQYF.

This clone has only a few counts. V gene TRBV19 combines with J gene TRBJ1-1, with D uncertain. Trimming left V 8 bases short and J 1 base short, with 14 bases between. Per the germline V gene, CDR1 is LNHDA and CDR2 is SQIVND (reference sequence). CDR3 length equals 14 residues. The CDR3 coding sequence is TGTGCCAGTCAAATGGGCAGCCAGAACACTGAAGCTTTCTTT. Its translation: CASQMGSQNTEAFF.

V is TRBV6-1 and J is TRBJ2-3, with D maybe TRBD2 (5 bases). This CDR3 spans 18 amino acids. The V end was cut by 0 bases, the J end by 5 bases, with 21 bases between. Germline V gene sequence: CDR1 MNHNS, CDR2 SASEGT. CDR3 loop: CASSEAPTFWGVGDTQYF. The CDR3 DNA is TGTGCCAGCAGTGAAGCACCTACTTTTTGGGGAGTAGGAGATACGCAGTATTTT.

For this clone: The identical CDR3 is also encoded by other nucleotide sequences in the sample. V gene TRBV27 combines with J gene TRBJ2-7, with D possibly being TRBD1 or TRBD2 (5 bases each). Germline CDR1 MNHEY, CDR2 SMNVEV (reference sequence). Trimming took off 6 bases at V and 2 bases at J, with 8 bases between the two ends. The CDR3 is made up of 12 amino acids. CDR3 sequence: CASRPGPYEQYF. The CDR3 nucleotides are TGTGCCAGCAGACCGGGGCCCTACGAGCAGTACTTC.

The chain links TRBV27 to TRBJ2-5; maybe TRBD1 (6 bases). This CDR3 is built from 14 residues. The germline V gene encodes CDR1 MNHEY and CDR2 SMNVEV (reference sequence). V was trimmed by 4 bases and J by 3 bases, leaving 12 bases between them. CDR3 protein: CASSYDKGEETQYF. DNA for the CDR3: TGTGCCAGCAGTTACGATAAGGGGGAAGAGACCCAGTACTTC.

The rearrangement links TRBV7-6 to TRBJ2-1; 15 bases agree with TRBD2. There are 18 residues in the CDR3. In germline, CDR1 is SGHVS, CDR2 FNYEAQ. The junction had 5 bases not matched to a gene; V was cut back by 5 bases and J by 0 bases. CDR3 sequence: CASSLWTSGRGSYNEQFF. The CDR3 bases are TGTGCCAGCAGCCTTTGGACTAGCGGGAGGGGCTCCTACAATGAGCAGTTCTTC.

V is TRBV6-1 and J is TRBJ2-7, with 10 bases matching TRBD1. The CDR3 is 15 residues long. The ends lost 3 bases at V and 0 bases at J; junction bases unmatched: 2. CDR1 and CDR2 (germline): MNHNS, SASEGT. For the CDR3, the DNA is TGTGCCAGCAGTGAGAGACAGGGGGCCTCCTACGAGCAGTACTTC. Its protein product is CASSERQGASYEQYF.

Turning to this clone: The same CDR3 also results from other DNA sequences found in this sample. The chain links TRBV9 to TRBJ2-1; 7 bases are a match to TRBD2. This CDR3 has 15 amino acids. Germline V lookup: CDR1 SGDLS, CDR2 YYNGEE. The J segment lost 3 bases and the V segment lost 2 bases, leaving 5 bases of the junction unmatched. CDR3 sequence (DNA): TGTGCCAGCAGCGTTGCGGGAGAGAGCTACAATGAGCAGTTCTTC. Translating gives CASSVAGESYNEQFF.

This sequence joins TRBV7-3 and TRBJ2-6; no clear D gene. V was clipped by 0 bases and J by 3 bases, with 0 bases between them. CDR1 is SGHTA, CDR2 FQGTGA, per germline. The CDR3 runs to 13 residues. Here the CDR3 reads CASSLTGANVLTF. The CDR3 DNA follows: TGTGCCAGCAGCTTAACTGGGGCCAACGTCCTGACTTTC.

The chain is built from TRBV4-1 and TRBJ2-1; no reliable D call. V lost 7 bases and J lost 9, with 13 bases in between. The germline gives CDR1 MGHRA, CDR2 YSYEKL. This CDR3 is 12 amino acids long. The CDR3 reads CASKGIYPEQFF. CDR3 nucleotides: TGCGCCAGCAAAGGGATCTACCCTGAGCAGTTCTTC.

The chain employs TRBV5-8 and TRBJ2-7; 7 bases align to TRBD1. CDR1 and CDR2 (germline): SGHTS, YDEGEE. This CDR3 is built from 14 residues. V lost 2 bases to trimming and J lost 4 bases; unmatched junction nucleotides: 6. The CDR3 DNA follows: TGTGCCAGCAGCTTAAGACAGGGCAAGTACGAGCAGTACTTC. This translates into CASSLRQGKYEQYF.

The CDR3 bases are TGTGCCAGCAGCCCCTCACCGGGCAGGGAGCAGTTCTTC. Translating it yields CASSPSPGREQFF. This sequence joins TRBV16 and TRBJ2-1, with D unresolved. V lost 4 bases, J lost 10 bases, and 14 bases lay in between. The CDR3 is 13 amino acids. The germline V gene has CDR1 KGHSY and CDR2 FQNENV. Complete variable domain (other parts from reference TRBV16 and TRBJ2-1): GEEVAQTPKHLVRGEGQKAKLYCAPIKGHSYVFWYQQVLKNEFKFLISFQNENVFDETGMPKERFSAKCLPNSPCSLEIQATKLEDSAVYFCASSPSPGREQFFGPGTRLTVL.

This clone was seen a handful of times. The chain has TRBV4-2 and TRBJ1-1, with D unclear. CDR3 length: 13 residues. V lost 8 bases to trimming and J lost 4 bases, with 14 bases between them. Per germline, CDR1 LGHNA and CDR2 YNFKEQ. In DNA, the CDR3 is TGTGCCAGCGCCTTAGGTCTGAGCACTGAAGCTTTCTTT. Translated, it gives CASALGLSTEAFF.

This clone appeared a single time. The chain employs TRBV27 and TRBJ2-7; possibly TRBD2 for D (5 bases). Germline V CDR1 and CDR2: MNHEY, SMNVEV (reference sequence). The CDR3 length is 15 residues. The V gene lost 4 bases and the J gene lost 5 bases, with 18 bases spanning the gap. CDR3 protein: CASSSPGSTTDEQYF. The CDR3 DNA follows: TGTGCCAGCAGTTCACCCGGGTCGACTACTGACGAGCAGTACTTC.

The V and J genes are TRBV7-6 and TRBJ1-1, with 12 bases fitting TRBD1. The V segment lost 5 bases and the J segment 0 bases; nucleotides outside the gene matches: 10. CDR3 size: 18 residues. Germline CDR1 and CDR2: SGHVS and FNYEAQ. The CDR3 protein is CASSPSGTGGALNTEAFF. CDR3 nucleotides: TGTGCCAGCAGCCCAAGTGGGACAGGGGGCGCGTTGAACACTGAAGCTTTCTTT.

The J gene is TRBJ2-5, the V gene TRBV5-3, with TRBD2 matching over 7 bases. TRBV5-3 is treated as an ORF (open reading frame) with a function not yet certain. The V segment lost 4 bases and the J segment 5 bases; nucleotides outside the gene matches: 14. The CDR3 length is 16 residues. CDR3 DNA: TGTGCCAGAAGCAACTGTAGCGGGTCGGCATGGGAGACCCAGTACTTC. It specifies CARSNCSGSAWETQYF.

The rearrangement links TRBV4-1 to TRBJ1-5; no firm D call. The CDR3 loop spans 15 amino acids. Deletions cut 1 base from V and 0 bases from J, with 7 bases between. Germline assignment: CDR1 MGHRA and CDR2 YSYEKL. The chain's CDR3 is CASSQVAYSNQPQHF. Written as DNA, the CDR3 is TGCGCCAGCAGCCAAGTTGCTTATAGCAATCAGCCCCAGCATTTT.

The CDR3 sequence: CASSLKQGTANEKLFF. The CDR3, as DNA: TGCGCCAGCAGCCTCAAACAGGGTACGGCTAATGAAAAACTGTTTTTT. The chain recombines TRBV4-1 with TRBJ1-4; maybe TRBD1 (6 bases). V lost 4 bases and J lost 3, with 15 bases in between. This CDR3 comprises 16 residues. Germline V gene lookup returns CDR1 MGHRA and CDR2 YSYEKL.

The genes are TRBV11-2 and TRBJ2-3; no reliable D call. V lost 2 bases and J lost 2, with 8 bases in between. This CDR3 spans 14 amino acids. Germline lookup yields CDR1 SGHAT and CDR2 FQNNGV. This CDR3 is CASSLKWVTDTQYF. Here the CDR3 DNA reads TGTGCCAGCAGCTTAAAGTGGGTCACAGATACGCAGTATTTT. Complete variable domain (other parts from reference TRBV11-2 and TRBJ2-3): EAGVAQSPRYKIIEKRQSVAFWCNPISGHATLYWYQQILGQGPKLLIQFQNNGVVDDSQLPKDRFSAERLKGVDSTLKIQPAKLEDSAVYLCASSLKWVTDTQYFGPGTRLTVL.

The chain carries TRBV9 and TRBJ2-3; no firm D call. The CDR3 totals 15 residues. In germline, CDR1 is SGDLS, CDR2 YYNGEE. The V end was cut by 0 bases, the J end by 0 bases, with 8 bases between. CDR3 nucleotide sequence: TGTGCCAGCAGCGTAGGCCACTCTAGCACAGATACGCAGTATTTT. Residues: CASSVGHSSTDTQYF. The complete variable domain, with remaining parts taken from reference TRBV9 and TRBJ2-3, reads DSGVTQTPKHLITATGQRVTLRCSPRSGDLSVYWYQQSLDQGLQFLIQYYNGEERAKGNILERFSAQQFPDLHSELNLSSLELGDSALYFCASSVGHSSTDTQYFGPGTRLTVL.

This clone was recorded once. The chain carries TRBV29-1 and TRBJ2-5, with D possibly being TRBD1 or TRBD2 (6 bases each). This CDR3 contains 12 residues. Germline lookup yields CDR1 SQVTM and CDR2 ANQGSEA. Trimming pared 4 bases from V and 5 bases from J, leaving 11 bases between. CDR3 in DNA: TGCAGCGTTGTTGGGGGGCCTGAGACCCAGTACTTC. This gives the protein CSVVGGPETQYF. The whole variable domain, remainder taken from reference TRBV29-1 and TRBJ2-5, is SAVISQKPSRDICQRGTSLTIQCQVDSQVTMMFWYRQQPGQSLTLIATANQGSEATYESGFVIDKFPISRPNLTFSTLTVSNMSPEDSSIYLCSVVGGPETQYFGPGTRLLVL.